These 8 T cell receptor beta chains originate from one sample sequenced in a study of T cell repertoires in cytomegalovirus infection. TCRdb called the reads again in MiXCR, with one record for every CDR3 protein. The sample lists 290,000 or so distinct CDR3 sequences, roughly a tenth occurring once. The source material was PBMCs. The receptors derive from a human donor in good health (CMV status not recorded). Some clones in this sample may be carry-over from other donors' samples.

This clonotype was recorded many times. CDR3 sequence reads: CASSPSSASYNEQFF. Here the CDR3 DNA reads TGTGCCAGTAGTCCCTCTAGCGCTTCCTACAATGAGCAGTTCTTC. This chain links TRBV19 with TRBJ2-1, with D possibly being TRBD2 (6 bases). Germline CDR1 LNHDA, CDR2 SQIVND (reference sequence). The ends were cut back, 5 bases at V and 1 base at J, with 12 bases in the middle. The CDR3 covers 15 residues.

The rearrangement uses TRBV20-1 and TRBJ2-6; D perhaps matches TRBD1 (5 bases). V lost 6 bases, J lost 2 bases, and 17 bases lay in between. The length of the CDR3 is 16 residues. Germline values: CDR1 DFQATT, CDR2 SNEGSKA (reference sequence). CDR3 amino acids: CSAKGRVSPGANVLTF. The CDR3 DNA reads TGCAGTGCAAAGGGCAGGGTATCACCTGGGGCCAACGTCCTGACTTTC.

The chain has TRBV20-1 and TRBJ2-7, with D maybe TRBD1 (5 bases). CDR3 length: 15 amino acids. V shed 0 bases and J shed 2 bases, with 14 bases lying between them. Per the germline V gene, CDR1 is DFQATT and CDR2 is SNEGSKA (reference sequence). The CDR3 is CSARDFGQGPYEQYF. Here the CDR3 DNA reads TGCAGTGCTAGAGATTTCGGCCAGGGCCCCTACGAGCAGTACTTC.

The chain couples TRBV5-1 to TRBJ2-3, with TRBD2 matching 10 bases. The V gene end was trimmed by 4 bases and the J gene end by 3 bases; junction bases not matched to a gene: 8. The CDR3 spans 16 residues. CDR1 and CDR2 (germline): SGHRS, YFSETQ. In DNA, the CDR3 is TGCGCCAGCAGCACGAGCGGGGGGGCCAATACAGATACGCAGTATTTT. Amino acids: CASSTSGGANTDTQYF.

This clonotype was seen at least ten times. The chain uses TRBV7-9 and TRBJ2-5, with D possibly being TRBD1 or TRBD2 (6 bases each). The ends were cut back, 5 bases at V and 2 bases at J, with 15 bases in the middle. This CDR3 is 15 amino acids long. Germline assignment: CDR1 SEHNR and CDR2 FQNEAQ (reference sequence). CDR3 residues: CASSIPGGPQETQYF. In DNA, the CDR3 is TGTGCCAGCAGCATCCCCGGGGGCCCACAAGAGACCCAGTACTTC.

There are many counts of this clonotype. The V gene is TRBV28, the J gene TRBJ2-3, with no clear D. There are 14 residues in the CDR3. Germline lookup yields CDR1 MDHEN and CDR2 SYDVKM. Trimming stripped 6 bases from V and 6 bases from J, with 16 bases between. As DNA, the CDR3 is TGTGCCAGCAGCCCATATCTGGCCCACGATACGCAGTATTTT. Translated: CASSPYLAHDTQYF.

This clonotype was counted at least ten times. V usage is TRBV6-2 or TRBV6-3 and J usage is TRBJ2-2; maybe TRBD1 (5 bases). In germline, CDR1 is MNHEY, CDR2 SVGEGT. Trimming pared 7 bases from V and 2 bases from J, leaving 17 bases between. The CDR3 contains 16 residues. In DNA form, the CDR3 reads TGTGCCAGCATCTCCCGACAGCAACTTAACACCGGGGAGCTGTTTTTT. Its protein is CASISRQQLNTGELFF.

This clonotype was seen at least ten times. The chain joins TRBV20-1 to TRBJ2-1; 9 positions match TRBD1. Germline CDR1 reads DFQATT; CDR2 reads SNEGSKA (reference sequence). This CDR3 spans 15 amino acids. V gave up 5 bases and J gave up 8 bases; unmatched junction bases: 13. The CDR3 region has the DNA TGCAGTGCTTCAGCGGGGACAGGGAGAATAGATGAGCAGTTCTTC. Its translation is CSASAGTGRIDEQFF.